Listed below are T cell receptor beta chains from one sample, sequenced in a study of T-cell reconstitution after alpha-beta-depleted transplantation in children. TCRdb itself ran the PCR reads through MiXCR, one entry per CDR3 protein. The sample carries roughly 350,000 distinct CDR3 sequences, 16% recorded once. The input for sequencing was PBMCs, mostly from graft donor cells, taken 360 days after TCRalphabeta/CD19-depleted stem cell transplant. Receptors originate from a male patient aged 2 to 9 who had a stem cell transplant for acute lymphoblastic leukemia, so the T cells may come from the graft donor. Both conserved end residues are part of each CDR3. Each record gives: V gene, J gene, clone size, D gene, CDR3 DNA, CDR3 protein. D genes are given only for firm matches. Part of the rows lack a size; the others show once, few, many or a class for expanded clones.

>TRBV9|TRBJ2-1|many|-
TGTGCCAGCAGCGTACTGTCTGACCCCAATGAGCAGTTCTTC
CASSVLSDPNEQFF
>TRBV30|TRBJ2-1|-|TRBD2
TGTGCCTGGAGCGCAAGCGGGAGGCTGAGCAATGAGCAGTTCTTC
CAWSASGRLSNEQFF
>TRBV4-1|TRBJ2-2|many|-
TGCGCCAGCAGCCAAGGCGTTACCAAGGCCACCGGGGAGCTGTTTTTT
CASSQGVTKATGELFF
>TRBV20-1|TRBJ1-5|few|-
TGCAGTGCTGTACAGGGCCACAATCAGCCCCAGCATTTT
CSAVQGHNQPQHF
>TRBV2|TRBJ1-4|-|-
TGTGCCAGCAGTGATCCTGGGGTGGGCAGCTTAGATGAAAAACTGTTTTTT
CASSDPGVGSLDEKLFF
>TRBV4-1|TRBJ2-5|many|TRBD2
TGCGCCAGCAGCCAAGAGAACCCGAACGGGAGGGAGACCCAGTACTTC
CASSQENPNGRETQYF
>TRBV6-5|TRBJ2-2|few|TRBD2
TGTGCCAGCAGTTACTGGACTAGCGACACCGGGGAGCTGTTTTTT
CASSYWTSDTGELFF
>TRBV20-1|TRBJ2-4|-|-
TGCAGTGCTAGAGGGGACGGGGGCATTCAGTACTTC
CSARGDGGIQYF
>TRBV20-1|TRBJ2-3|-|TRBD2
TGCAGTGCCCCTCCCGGGGGGCTAGCGGGACGTTTTGATACGCAGTATTTT
CSAPPGGLAGRFDTQYF
>TRBV29-1|TRBJ1-1|-|-
TGCAGCGTTGAAACCCCCCGGGGGGGGGCGGGGACTGAAGCTTTCTTT
CSVETPRGGAGTEAFF
>TRBV21-1|TRBJ2-2|-|-
TGTGCCAGCAGCATACTAGCGGGAGTTGTCGGGGAGCTGTTTTTT
CASSILAGVVGELFF
>TRBV7-2|TRBJ2-3|-|-
TGTGCCAGCAGCTTAGGGACAACCCCAACAGATACGCAGTATTTT
CASSLGTTPTDTQYF
>TRBV20-1|TRBJ2-1|many|TRBD2
TGCAGTGCTAGTCCTAGCGGGAGTTGGGGTTACAATGAGCGGTTCTTC
CSASPSGSWGYNERFF
>TRBV28|TRBJ2-7|-|TRBD2
TGTGCCAGCAGCGAGGGACTACAACAGTACTTC
CASSEGLQQYF
>TRBV12-3/TRBV12-4|TRBJ1-5|-|-
TGTGCCAGCAGGGGTGGCACTTCCAATCAGCCCCAGCATTTT
CASRGGTSNQPQHF
>TRBV29-1|TRBJ2-1|-|-
TGCAGCGTTGGGATGCTTGGGGGGCAGTTCTTC
CSVGMLGGQFF
>TRBV12-3/TRBV12-4|TRBJ2-7|many|TRBD1
TGTGCCAGCAGCCGGGACAGGGCCGAGCAGTACTTC
CASSRDRAEQYF
>TRBV20-1|TRBJ2-5|few|TRBD1
TGCAGTGCTAGTGGGACAGCTGGATGGGAGACCCAGTACTTC
CSASGTAGWETQYF
>TRBV2|TRBJ2-1|few|TRBD2
TGTGCCAGCAGTGGGACTAGCCCCAATGAGCAGTTCTTC
CASSGTSPNEQFF
>TRBV7-2|TRBJ1-5|-|TRBD1
TGTGCCAGCAGTTTTACAGGGGCAGGGCAGCCCCAGCATTTT
CASSFTGAGQPQHF
>TRBV7-8|TRBJ1-4|few|-
TGTGCCAGCAGCTTAGGGGCTGTCACGACTAATGAAAAACTGTTTTTT
CASSLGAVTTNEKLFF
>TRBV29-1|TRBJ2-5|many|-
TGCAGCGTTGAAGATTGGACAGTCAACCAAGAGACCCAGTACTTC
CSVEDWTVNQETQYF
>TRBV10-3|TRBJ1-5|few|TRBD1
TGTGCCATCAGTAAAGAGACAGGGAATCAGCCCCAGCATTTT
CAISKETGNQPQHF
>TRBV4-3|TRBJ1-4|-|-
TGCGCCAGCAGCCAAATTAAAGCAACTAATGAAAAACTGTTTTTT
CASSQIKATNEKLFF
>TRBV5-5|TRBJ2-3|few|-
TGTGCCAGCAGCTTGGGTCTGGGAATAGGCACAGATACGCAGTATTTT
CASSLGLGIGTDTQYF
>TRBV7-8|TRBJ2-1|-|TRBD2
TGTGCCAGCAGCATAGCGGGAAGCGGGGGTAATGAGCAGTTCTTC
CASSIAGSGGNEQFF
>TRBV4-1|TRBJ2-1|-|-
TGCGCCAGCAGCCAAGGTCGGGGGAGGGGAGGGGGCAATGAGCAGTTCTTC
CASSQGRGRGGGNEQFF
>TRBV7-3|TRBJ2-1|once|TRBD2
TGTGCCAGCAGCTTAAGGAGCGGGGCCCGTAATGAGCAGTTCTTC
CASSLRSGARNEQFF
>TRBV11-2|TRBJ2-3|-|-
TGTGCCAGCGAAGATACGCAGTATTTT
CASEDTQYF
>TRBV5-1|TRBJ1-3|many|-
TGCGCCAGCAGCTTGGAGGCAGGGGCGCTCTCTGGAAACACCATATATTTT
CASSLEAGALSGNTIYF
>TRBV12-3/TRBV12-4|TRBJ1-5|-|TRBD1
TGTGCCAGCAGCACGGACAGGGCTCGGCCCCAGCATTTT
CASSTDRARPQHF
>TRBV29-1|TRBJ1-1|-|-
TGCAGCGTCTCTAGGGGCGGTTTAACTGAAGCTTTCTTT
CSVSRGGLTEAFF
>TRBV20-1|TRBJ1-1|few|TRBD1
TGCAGTGCTATGGACAGGGATAAAAACACTGAAGCTTTCTTT
CSAMDRDKNTEAFF
>TRBV27|TRBJ2-7|many|TRBD2
TGTGCCAGCAGTCCATTTCCCACTAGCGGCCTCTCCTACGAGCAGTACTTC
CASSPFPTSGLSYEQYF
>TRBV2|TRBJ2-3|-|-
TGTGCCAGCAGTCTCCCGGCAGGGTTTCCAGATACGCAGTATTTT
CASSLPAGFPDTQYF
>TRBV28|TRBJ2-2|-|-
TGTGCCAGCCGGAGGTCCGGGGAGCTGTTTTTT
CASRRSGELFF
>TRBV4-1|TRBJ2-2|-|-
TGCGCCAGCAGCCAAGGAGCGAACACCGGGGAGCTGTTTTTT
CASSQGANTGELFF
>TRBV20-1|TRBJ2-1|many|TRBD2
TGCAGTGCTAGTGCCGGAGGGAGGGCGGAGAATGAGCAGTTCTTC
CSASAGGRAENEQFF
>TRBV4-3|TRBJ2-1|-|TRBD2
TGCGCCAGCAGCCAGGAGCGGGATACGGGCTACAATGAGCAGTTCTTC
CASSQERDTGYNEQFF
>TRBV29-1|TRBJ1-1|few|TRBD1
TGCAGCGTTAGGCCATTTCGCCCGGGACAGGTATTGAACACTGAAGCTTTCTTT
CSVRPFRPGQVLNTEAFF
>TRBV7-9|TRBJ2-1|-|TRBD2
TGTGCCAGCAGCTTAGAAGCGGGAGGTACCTACAATGAGCAGTTCTTC
CASSLEAGGTYNEQFF
>TRBV5-1|TRBJ2-1|few|-
TGCGCCAGCAGCTTGGAGACAGATTACAATGAGCAGTTCTTC
CASSLETDYNEQFF
>TRBV28|TRBJ2-2|few|-
TGTGCCAGCAGACAGGGTCGTACCGGGGAGCTGTTTTTT
CASRQGRTGELFF
>TRBV7-9|TRBJ1-1|-|TRBD1
TGTGCCAGCAGTTCAGGGGGCTCGGAAGCTTTCTTT
CASSSGGSEAFF
>TRBV10-3|TRBJ1-2|many|TRBD1
TGTGCCATCAGAACTCCGGGACAGGGGGCGCGAAGGCTTGGCTACACCTTC
CAIRTPGQGARRLGYTF
>TRBV5-6|TRBJ2-3|many|-
TGTGCCAGCAGCTTGCGGCCCTCTAGCACAGATACGCAGTATTTT
CASSLRPSSTDTQYF
>TRBV9|TRBJ2-7|-|TRBD1
TGTGCCAGCAGCGTAGATAGGGACAGTCCCTACGAGCAGTACTTC
CASSVDRDSPYEQYF
>TRBV13|TRBJ2-1|few|TRBD2
TGTGCCAGCAGCCCGGAACTAGCGGGAATCCTGGCTTACAATGAGCAGTTCTTC
CASSPELAGILAYNEQFF
>TRBV10-3|TRBJ1-1|many|-
TGTGCCATCAGTGGCCGGGGTGACAGCCGGATGAACACTGAAGCTTTCTTT
CAISGRGDSRMNTEAFF